These T cell receptor beta chains were read from a single sample in a study of siplizumab effects on memory and regulatory T cells. Antigens for these TCRs are unknown. Assay used: immunoSEQ multiplex PCR; TCRdb lists only in-frame clones, some missing. The sample records more than 13,000 clones, around 41% being singletons. Sequencing was performed on CFSE-low (dividing) CD4+ T cells sorted from an allogeneic mixed lymphocyte reaction. The receptor source for this set is a human donor in good health; the cells came from an allogeneic mixed lymphocyte reaction. Some clones in this sample may be carry-over from other donors' samples. CDR3s include the opening cysteine and the closing phenylalanine or tryptophan. D genes are given only for firm matches. For some rows the clone size is stated as once, few or many, or as a class when expanded; others skip it.

d_gene | abundance | j_gene | v_gene | CDR3nt | CDR3aa
TRBD2 | . | TRBJ2-2 | TRBV16 | TGTGCCAGCAGCCAATTTCGGGTGGCTAGCGGGAGCGGCACCGGGGAGCTGTTTTTT | CASSQFRVASGSGTGELFF
TRBD1 | medium-sized | TRBJ1-5 | TRBV6-6 | TGTGCCAGCAGAGCGATAGACAGGGAGTACCAGCCCCAGCATTTT | CASRAIDREYQPQHF
TRBD2 | . | TRBJ2-1 | TRBV18 | TGTGCCAGCTCACCGGGACTAGCGGAAGGGCAGTTCTTC | CASSPGLAEGQFF
. | once | TRBJ2-7 | TRBV11-2 | TGTGCCAGCAGCTGGGGTCGCGGATACGAGCAGTACTTC | CASSWGRGYEQYF
TRBD1 | few | TRBJ1-5 | TRBV2 | TGTGCCAGCAGCCACGAGACGGGGACAGAAAGTAGCAATCAGCCCCAGCATTTT | CASSHETGTESSNQPQHF
. | medium-sized | TRBJ2-1 | TRBV6-5 | TGTGCCAGCAGGCCCCTCGGGAATTACAATGAGCAGTTCTTC | CASRPLGNYNEQFF
TRBD1 | . | TRBJ1-2 | TRBV28 | TGTGCCAGCAGCTCCGGACAGGGGGACTCTAACTATGGCTACACCTTC | CASSSGQGDSNYGYTF
TRBD2 | few | TRBJ2-5 | TRBV14 | TGTGCCAGCAGCCAGGTAACCGGGACTAGCGGTCAAGAGACCCAGTACTTC | CASSQVTGTSGQETQYF
TRBD2 | . | TRBJ2-1 | TRBV10-3 | TGTGCCATCAGCGCAAGGCTAGCGGGGAACTACAATGAGCAGTTCTTC | CAISARLAGNYNEQFF
. | few | TRBJ2-4 | TRBV9 | TGTGCCAGCAGCGTAGACCAGGGGACCAAAAACATTCAGTACTTC | CASSVDQGTKNIQYF
. | . | TRBJ2-1 | TRBV27 | TGTGCCAGCAGTTGGTTGGGGACAAACTCCAATGAGCAGTTCTTC | CASSWLGTNSNEQFF
. | . | TRBJ2-6 | TRBV22-1 | TGTCCTGGGAGAGAGTTGAGCGAACAAAGTCGGGCCAACGTCCTGACTTTC | CPGRELSEQSRANVLTF
. | . | TRBJ2-7 | TRBV5-4 | TGTGCCAGCAGCGCCCGGACAGTAAGACGTGGCTACGAGCAGTACTTC | CASSARTVRRGYEQYF
. | . | TRBJ2-7 | TRBV6-1 | TGTGCCAGCAGTGAAGCGGTCTACAGTAGATACGAGCAGTACTTC | CASSEAVYSRYEQYF
TRBD2 | . | TRBJ2-7 | TRBV9 | TGTGCCAGCAGCGTAGACTCAAGCGGGAGGGCCTACGAGCAGTACTTC | CASSVDSSGRAYEQYF
. | . | TRBJ2-3 | TRBV18 | TGTGCCAGCTCACCAAGCCAGACTTTCACAGATACGCAGTATTTT | CASSPSQTFTDTQYF
. | . | TRBJ2-7 | TRBV29-1 | TGCAGCGTTGAAGAAGGTGGCGTCGAGCAGTACTTC | CSVEEGGVEQYF
TRBD2 | once | TRBJ2-1 | TRBV2 | TGTGCCAGCAGTGAAGAGGTAGCGGGAGGTGGTAATGAGCAGTTCTTC | CASSEEVAGGGNEQFF
. | medium-sized | TRBJ2-7 | TRBV5-4 | TGTGCCAGCAGCTTCAGTGGACTCGCCTCCTACGAGCAGTACTTC | CASSFSGLASYEQYF
TRBD2 | . | TRBJ2-2 | TRBV18 | TGTGCCAGCTCACCACGGAGCGGGAGATTTCTCACCGGGGAGCTGTTTTTT | CASSPRSGRFLTGELFF
TRBD1 | . | TRBJ1-1 | TRBV19 | TGTGCCAGTCGAGGGGGCTGGAACACTGAAGCTTTCTTT | CASRGGWNTEAFF
. | few | TRBJ2-2 | TRBV27 | TGTGCCAGCAGTCCTCTTGGGGATCGGAGGGCACTTGGTCCCGGGGAGCTGTTTTTT | CASSPLGDRRALGPGELFF
. | few | TRBJ2-2 | TRBV14 | TGTGCCAGCAGCCACCGACTAGTCGCCGGGGAGCTGTTTTTT | CASSHRLVAGELFF
TRBD1 | . | TRBJ2-2 | TRBV11-2 | TGTGCCAGCAGCACCTGGACAGGGGGAGCCGGGGAGCTGTTTTTT | CASSTWTGGAGELFF
. | medium-sized | TRBJ1-5 | TRBV6-5 | TGTGCCAGCACTGCCCGGGCGGGTAGCAATCAGCCCCAGCATTTT | CASTARAGSNQPQHF
TRBD1 | . | TRBJ1-6 | TRBV7-9 | TGTGCCAGCAGCCAAGGGGGGACAGGGGCCTCACCCCTCCACTTT | CASSQGGTGASPLHF
TRBD1 | . | TRBJ2-2 | TRBV14 | TGTGCCAGCAGACTAACGACAGGGACGACCGGGGAGCTGTTTTTT | CASRLTTGTTGELFF
TRBD2 | . | TRBJ2-3 | TRBV5-4 | TGTGCCAGCAGCTTGGTGGCCGGGGGGAGGGATACGCAGTATTTT | CASSLVAGGRDTQYF
TRBD2 | . | TRBJ2-1 | TRBV30 | TGTGCCTGGAAATCGATAGCGGGAACCGCCTACAATGAGCAGTTCTTC | CAWKSIAGTAYNEQFF
. | . | TRBJ2-7 | TRBV6-1 | TGTGCCAGCAGCTCCGGGATCTCCTCCTACGAGCAGTACTTC | CASSSGISSYEQYF
. | medium-sized | TRBJ1-2 | TRBV18 | TGTGCCAGCTCCCCACGGTTGGAAGGGGGGGATGGCTACACCTTC | CASSPRLEGGDGYTF
. | few | TRBJ2-7 | TRBV11-2 | TGTGCCAGCAGTAGTACGTACGAGCAGTACTTC | CASSSTYEQYF
. | . | TRBJ1-2 | TRBV7-7 | TGTGCAACCCGGCCCATAGCAGACTATGGCTACACCTTC | CATRPIADYGYTF
TRBD2 | . | TRBJ2-5 | TRBV19 | TGTGCCAGTAGTTCCAGCGGGAGTTTCGGTGAGACCCAGTACTTC | CASSSSGSFGETQYF
. | . | TRBJ1-5 | TRBV28 | TGTGCCAGCAGTTCCGGACTTAACAATCAGCCCCAGCATTTT | CASSSGLNNQPQHF
TRBD1 | . | TRBJ1-1 | TRBV7-9 | TGTGCCAGCAGCTTAAGGGGACAGATGAACACTGAAGCTTTCTTT | CASSLRGQMNTEAFF
TRBD1 | few | TRBJ2-5 | TRBV5-6 | TGTGCCAGCAGCTTGGAGGGGGCTCAGTACTTC | CASSLEGAQYF
. | few | TRBJ2-1 | TRBV4-1 | TGCGCCAGCAGCCACCTAGGACAGCGGTACAATGAGCAGTTCTTC | CASSHLGQRYNEQFF
. | few | TRBJ2-2 | TRBV11-3 | TGTGCCAGCAGCTTAGATCTGAGGACCGGGGAGCTGTTTTTT | CASSLDLRTGELFF
TRBD2 | medium-sized | TRBJ2-1 | TRBV7-9 | TGTGCCAGCAGCTTATCCGGGAGGGCGGTCCACAATGAGCAGTTCTTC | CASSLSGRAVHNEQFF
. | few | TRBJ1-1 | TRBV6-5 | TGTGCCAGCATGCGCGCGCTGAACACTGAAGCTTTCTTT | CASMRALNTEAFF
. | once | TRBJ2-7 | TRBV21-1 | TGTGCCAGCAGCAAATCGTATCTTAGAGGAGGGGAGGGTTGTTTCTACGAGCAGTACTTC | CASSKSYLRGGEGCFYEQYF
TRBD2 | many | TRBJ2-5 | TRBV7-3 | TGTGCCAGCAGCTTAACTGGGCCTAGCGGGAAAGTTGAGACCCAGTACTTC | CASSLTGPSGKVETQYF
. | . | TRBJ1-5 | TRBV18 | TGTGCCAGCTCACCCCCAACAGGGACGAGGCAGCCCCAGCATTTT | CASSPPTGTRQPQHF
. | few | TRBJ2-7 | TRBV19 | TGTGCCAGTAGTATAAAGGCGGGTGGCTCCTACGAGCAGTACTTC | CASSIKAGGSYEQYF
TRBD2 | few | TRBJ2-5 | TRBV18 | TGTGCCAGCTCACCCATAGCGGGAGTGGGCCAAGAGACCCAGTACTTC | CASSPIAGVGQETQYF
. | medium-sized | TRBJ2-1 | TRBV6-5 | TGTGCCAGCAGTTCGCTGGATGAGCAGTTCTTC | CASSSLDEQFF
. | . | TRBJ2-3 | TRBV19 | TGTGCCAGTAGTTGGTTTAGAGGGCCGGAAAAGAGCACAGATACGCAGTATTTT | CASSWFRGPEKSTDTQYF
TRBD1 | . | TRBJ2-7 | TRBV19 | TGTGCCAGTAGTACGGGACAGGGGGCGGGGGAGCAGTACTTC | CASSTGQGAGEQYF
TRBD2 | few | TRBJ2-5 | TRBV11-2 | TGTGCCAGCAGCACACAGACCGGGACTAGGGGGGAGACCCAGTACTTC | CASSTQTGTRGETQYF
. | . | TRBJ1-2 | TRBV5-1 | TGCGCCAGCAGCTTGGCTCGGGGGCCTAACTATGGCTACACCTTC | CASSLARGPNYGYTF
. | . | TRBJ1-1 | TRBV27 | TGTGCCAGCAGTTTATCAGGTGAAGCTTTCTTT | CASSLSGEAFF
. | . | TRBJ1-2 | TRBV6-4 | TGTGCCAGCAGCCTTACCGGAAACCTTAACTATGGCTGCACCTTC | CASSLTGNLNYGCTF
. | . | TRBJ1-5 | TRBV7-3 | TGTGCCAGCTCTACAGCTAGCAATCAGCCCCAGCATTTT | CASSTASNQPQHF